This T cell receptor beta chain was retrieved from a study of OX40 agonist ivuxolimab in advanced cancers. Study-wide context: Ivuxolimab was a fully human IgG2 agonistic monoclonal antibody targeting the costimulatory receptor OX40 (CD134). Of the approximately 50 dose-escalation patients, hepatocellular carcinoma was present in around 20, melanoma in approximately 15, renal cell carcinoma in 9 and head and neck cancer in 9. Prior anti-PD-1, anti-PD-L1 or anti-CTLA-4 therapy was permitted, and 30% to 45% of dose-escalation patients had received checkpoint inhibitors. The paper describes the monotherapy dose-escalation part (N ≈ 49 patients) of the phase I trial of ivuxolimab. Partial responses occurred in three dose-escalation patients: two with cutaneous melanoma and one with hepatocellular carcinoma. Peripheral TCRbeta sequencing aimed to test whether ivuxolimab altered TCR sequence diversity and caused clonal T-cell expansion. The dose-escalation cohort was approximately 83% male with a mean age of around 64 years, ranging from roughly 23 to 85. Intravenous ivuxolimab was administered to patients every 2 weeks at six dose levels: 0.01, 0.1, 0.3, 1.5, 3 and 10 mg/kg.

The trial excluded patients who had a history of autoimmune disease or were on systemic immunosuppression. In every dose cohort, peripheral blood was drawn for TCR sequencing at baseline, cycle 4 day 1, and cycle 7 day 1. Samples came from an open-label, multicenter, first-in-human phase I dose-escalation trial of ivuxolimab. The trial enrolled adults with locally advanced or metastatic head and neck squamous cell, hepatocellular, melanoma or renal cell carcinoma. Before TCR sequencing, CD4+ T cells and CD8+ T cells from peripheral blood were sorted into separate populations. What the research found in general, with its limitations: Low levels of normalized T-cell clonal expansion were also seen in some nonresponding patients. Which antigens the clonally expanded peripheral T cells were specific for was not determined. Partial responders in the 0.1-3.0 mg/kg groups had among the lowest normalized peripheral clonal expansion, especially among CD8+ T cells. At doses of 0.1 to 3.0 mg/kg, clonal expansion of both CD4+ and CD8+ T cells in blood was seen between baseline and week 6. After ivuxolimab, CD8+ T cells had more expanded clones than CD4+ T cells on average.

The trim is 6 bases for V and 5 bases for J, with a gap of 13 bases between the germline ends. From the germline V gene, CDR1 is MNHNS and CDR2 is SASEGT. The CDR3 contains 14 residues, cysteine and phenylalanine counted. Only CDR3 DNA is held: 42 bases, read in frame from base 1. For sequencing of the TCRbeta CDR3 region, genomic DNA was extracted from the sorted cells. The immunoSEQ Assay was used to sequence the TCRbeta CDR3 regions. This is the immuneACCESS table as TCRdb keeps it, with only in-frame sequences that have V and J called. A part of the clones is gone; compared with another copy, unresolved V genes explain less than half, and the rest is unexplained. Counted in this sample were around 70,000 clones; roughly 86% of them appeared once. Clones ranked in the top ten supply around 5% of the sample. Concerning this clone: The target of this receptor is not known. Base qualities are missing; no much larger clone stands one base away.

The rearranged chain carries TRBV6-1 and TRBJ1-4, and the D gene may be TRBD1, 5 bases matching. Specimen: CD4+ or CD8+ T cells sorted from blood, collected in a trial of the OX40 agonist ivuxolimab. This sequence originates from an adult with an advanced solid tumor such as melanoma, head and neck, liver or kidney cancer. The CDR3 protein: CASRVRQPNEKLFF. The DNA is TGTGCCAGCAGAGTCAGACAGCCGAATGAAAAACTGTTTTTT.